The sequence of this TCR beta chain was determined in a study of identical twins. The junction had 11 bases not matched to a gene; V was cut back by 10 bases and J by 7 bases. CDR1 is LNHDA, CDR2 SQIVND, per germline (reference sequence). CDR3 length: 14 amino acids. This clonotype was found a few times. Its target is not known. Study results and limitations: Out-of-frame beta chain sequences displayed weaker excess sharing between twins. The abundant beta clonotypes from cord blood had fewer insertions, and memory repertoires had none of this.

With template switching, a universal primer site was added, and the cDNA carried unique molecular identifiers. Via MiXCR, TCRdb re-called the 5' RACE reads, giving one row per CDR3 protein. The sample includes hundreds of thousands of distinct CDR3 sequences, roughly 6% seen only once; the top ten take 1.5% to 2%. This chain links TRBV19 with TRBJ1-5; TRBD1 matches 9 bases. The sequencing input was naive T cells sorted from blood. The clonotype originates from a man aged 18 to 30 in good health. The CDR3 DNA sequence: TGTGCCACCTTAGAGGGACAGGGTGGACAGCCCCAGCATTTT. Its translation: CATLEGQGGQPQHF.